The 4 T cell receptor beta chains given below trace back to one sample, sequenced in a study of blood T cell repertoires in COVID-19. Measured with immunoSEQ multiplex PCR; TCRdb has only the in-frame clones, and not every one. The data contain about 120,000 clones, 75% to 90% of them seen just once; the ten biggest clones take up roughly 29%. The sample comprised peripheral blood. The receptors were sampled from a woman in her 70s with acute or convalescent COVID-19.

This chain uses TRBV6-5 with TRBJ1-1, with 8 bases that match TRBD1. Losses at the gene ends were 4 bases for V and 1 base for J; bases not matched to a gene: 8. Germline V lookup: CDR1 MNHEY, CDR2 SVGAGI. The CDR3 has 16 residues. The CDR3 DNA reads as TGTGCCAGCAGTTCTTCTCTTGGGACAGGGAACACTGAAGCTTTCTTT. The encoded protein is CASSSSLGTGNTEAFF.

V usage is TRBV19 and J usage is TRBJ2-1, with TRBD2 matching 9 bases. V was clipped by 5 bases and J by 4 bases; unmatched bases: 6. The CDR3 has 15 residues. Germline lookup yields CDR1 LNHDA and CDR2 SQIVND (reference sequence). This CDR3 reads CASSLGGGAYNEQFF. The CDR3 coding sequence is TGTGCCAGTAGTTTGGGCGGGGGGGCTTACAATGAGCAGTTCTTC.

This chain uses TRBV19 with TRBJ2-5, with D possibly matching TRBD1 (7 bases). With 7 bases removed from V and 6 bases from J, the gap between germline ends came to 15 bases. CDR1 and CDR2 (germline): LNHDA, SQIVND (reference sequence). The CDR3 is 13 amino acids. The CDR3 nucleotides are TGTGCCAGTAATCCACCAGGGGGGAAGACCCAGTACTTC. Its translation is CASNPPGGKTQYF.

This clone came up a few times. The rearrangement uses TRBV4-1 and TRBJ1-1; D is perhaps TRBD1 (5 bases). V shed 0 bases and J shed 5 bases, with 10 bases lying between them. This CDR3 comprises 14 residues. Germline V gene lookup returns CDR1 MGHRA and CDR2 YSYEKL. The CDR3 loop is CASSQDGRGTEAFF. The CDR3 DNA reads as TGCGCCAGCAGCCAAGACGGGAGGGGTACTGAAGCTTTCTTT.